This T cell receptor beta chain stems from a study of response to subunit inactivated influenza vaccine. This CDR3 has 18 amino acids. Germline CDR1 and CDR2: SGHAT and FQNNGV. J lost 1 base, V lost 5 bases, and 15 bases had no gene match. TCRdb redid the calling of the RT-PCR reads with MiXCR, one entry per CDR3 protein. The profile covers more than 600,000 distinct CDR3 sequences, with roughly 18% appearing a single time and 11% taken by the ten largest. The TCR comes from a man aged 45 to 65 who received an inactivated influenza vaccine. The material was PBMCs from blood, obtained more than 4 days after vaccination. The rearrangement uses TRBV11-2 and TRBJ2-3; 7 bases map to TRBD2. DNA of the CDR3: TGTGCCAGCAGCCCATCGCCGCCATGGGAGGGCCGCACAGATACGCAGTATTTT. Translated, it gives CASSPSPPWEGRTDTQYF.